These 23 T cell receptor beta chains were sequenced from one sample in a study of blood T cell repertoires in COVID-19. The repertoire was sequenced with immunoSEQ multiplex PCR; TCRdb's copy has only in-frame clones and lacks some. The data show 200,000 to 250,000 clones, with 85% to 90% seen just once and 3.5% to 4.5% held by the top ten. Material: peripheral blood. The receptors derive from a man over 45 with acute or convalescent COVID-19.

The V gene is TRBV19, the J gene TRBJ1-3; D is ambiguous. There are 15 residues in the CDR3. Trimming pared 4 bases from V and 0 bases from J, leaving 10 bases between. CDR1 LNHDA and CDR2 SQIVND come from the germline V gene (reference sequence). CDR3 coding DNA: TGTGCCAGTAGTACTCAGAGGGACTCTGGAAACACCATATATTTT. Amino acids: CASSTQRDSGNTIYF.

The chain is built from TRBV29-1 and TRBJ1-2; D is possibly TRBD1 (5 bases). The CDR3 has 13 amino acids. Germline values: CDR1 SQVTM, CDR2 ANQGSEA. Trimming cost V 7 bases and J 7 bases, with 19 bases left between them. The CDR3: CSALRPSGLGYTF. The CDR3 nucleotides are TGCAGCGCTCTACGGCCGTCAGGGCTTGGCTACACCTTC.

The chain joins TRBV9 to TRBJ1-3; D may be TRBD1 (6 bases). CDR3 size: 14 residues. Trimming stripped 4 bases from V and 3 bases from J, with 11 bases between. Germline V gives CDR1 SGDLS, CDR2 YYNGEE. The CDR3 region is CASSPGGFGNTIYF. In DNA, the CDR3 is TGTGCCAGCAGCCCGGGGGGCTTTGGAAACACCATATATTTT.

In this sample, this clone turned up once. This chain connects TRBV7-2 to TRBJ2-1; no clear D gene. V shed 0 bases and J shed 6 bases, with 9 bases lying between them. From germline, CDR1 is SGHTA and CDR2 FQGNSA. This CDR3 region has 14 residues. CDR3 protein: CASSLAPFSNEQFF. The CDR3 DNA follows: TGTGCCAGCAGCTTAGCTCCCTTCTCCAATGAGCAGTTCTTC.

This chain links TRBV3-1 (or the pseudogene TRBV3-2) with TRBJ1-1, with 7 bases fitting TRBD1. The CDR3 loop spans 12 amino acids. V was clipped by 3 bases and J by 8 bases; unmatched bases: 3. CDR1 is LGHDT and CDR2 is YNNKEL in the germline V gene (reference sequence). The CDR3 spells CASSQPGQEAFF. CDR3 in DNA: TGTGCCAGCAGCCAGCCGGGACAGGAAGCTTTCTTT.

V usage is TRBV6-5 and J usage is TRBJ2-6; the D gene is possibly TRBD1 (6 bases). The V gene lost 5 bases and the J gene lost 0 bases, with 8 bases spanning the gap. Germline lookup yields CDR1 MNHEY and CDR2 SVGAGI. The CDR3 totals 15 residues. The CDR3 nucleotides read TGTGCCAGCAGTAGGGGGATCTCTGGGGCCAACGTCCTGACTTTC. The encoded protein is CASSRGISGANVLTF.

The chain has TRBV19 and TRBJ1-5, with D possibly matching TRBD1 (6 bases). The ends were cut back, 4 bases at V and 6 bases at J, with 19 bases in the middle. This CDR3 comprises 16 residues. The V gene's germline CDR1 is LNHDA and CDR2 SQIVND (reference sequence). The CDR3 nucleotides read TGTGCCAGTAGTAGTTCCGCGACAGGACGAATTCAGCCCCAGCATTTT. Residues: CASSSSATGRIQPQHF.

The V call is TRBV5-1, the J call TRBJ1-1; D is perhaps TRBD1 (6 bases). Deletions cut 0 bases from V and 5 bases from J, with 8 bases between. The CDR3 sequence is 13 residues long. Germline assignment: CDR1 SGHRS and CDR2 YFSETQ. The CDR3 sequence is CASSLAGETEAFF. In nucleotides, the CDR3 is TGCGCCAGCAGCTTGGCAGGGGAGACTGAAGCTTTCTTT.

This clone was seen a single time. V usage is TRBV5-1 and J usage is TRBJ1-1; D is uncertain. There are 13 residues in the CDR3. Germline loops: CDR1 SGHRS, CDR2 YFSETQ. V shed 3 bases and J shed 0 bases, with 6 bases lying between them. The CDR3 region has the DNA TGCGCCAGCAGCTACGGTCTGAACACTGAAGCTTTCTTT. It specifies CASSYGLNTEAFF.

V and J are TRBV18 and TRBJ1-5, with no clear D. Germline lookup yields CDR1 KGHSH and CDR2 LQKENI. The CDR3 totals 15 residues. V was cut by 2 bases and J by 3 bases, with 11 bases left in between. The DNA for the CDR3 is TGTGCCAGCTCACCAACCATTTCAGACAATCAGCCCCAGCATTTT. As protein: CASSPTISDNQPQHF.

V is TRBV5-4 and J is TRBJ2-3; the match to TRBD2 covers 8 bases. In germline, CDR1 is SGHNT, CDR2 YYREEE (reference sequence). After removal of 0 bases from V and 2 bases from J, the junction contained 5 bases not matched to a gene. CDR3 length: 16 amino acids. CDR3 loop: CASSLEAGALTDTQYF. CDR3 nucleotides: TGTGCCAGCAGCTTGGAAGCGGGGGCCCTCACAGATACGCAGTATTTT.

The CDR3 DNA sequence: TGTGCCAGCAGTTACAGGGGATCCCGAATTGGGCAGTACTTC. It specifies CASSYRGSRIGQYF. The chain employs TRBV6-2 or TRBV6-3 and TRBJ2-7, with D perhaps TRBD1 (5 bases). Germline values: CDR1 MNHEY, CDR2 SVGEGT. V lost 2 bases and J lost 9, with 17 bases in between. This CDR3 has 14 amino acids.

The chain combines TRBV2 with TRBJ2-1; 7 positions agree with TRBD2. V gave up 7 bases and J gave up 7 bases; unmatched junction bases: 7. Germline loops: CDR1 SNHLY, CDR2 FYNNEI. The CDR3 is 13 amino acids. The CDR3 loop is CASTSERGNEQFF. In nucleotides, the CDR3 is TGTGCCAGCACCTCGGAGCGGGGAAATGAGCAGTTCTTC. Looking up the rest from reference TRBV2 and TRBJ2-1 gives the full variable domain: EPEVTQTPSHQVTQMGQEVILRCVPISNHLYFYWYRQILGQKVEFLVSFYNNEISEKSEIFDDQFSVERPDGSNFTLKIRSTKLEDSAMYFCASTSERGNEQFFGPGTRLTVL.

This chain joins TRBV5-1 and TRBJ1-2; D is unresolved. This CDR3 is built from 14 residues. Trimming shortened V by 2 bases and J by 0 bases, and 8 bases separated the two germline ends. CDR1 is SGHRS, CDR2 YFSETQ, per germline. The CDR3 region has the DNA TGCGCCAGCAGCTTTAGCGGAGCTAACTATGGCTACACCTTC. Its translation is CASSFSGANYGYTF.

Only one count was recorded for this clone. The chain employs TRBV5-1 and TRBJ2-3, with 10 bases that match TRBD2. The V and J ends lost 1 base and 5 bases, in that order; junction bases with no gene match: 4. Germline loops: CDR1 SGHRS, CDR2 YFSETQ. This CDR3 comprises 15 residues. CDR3 coding DNA: TGCGCCAGCAGCTTGAGCGGGGGGGCCATAGATACGCAGTATTTT. As protein: CASSLSGGAIDTQYF.

The chain recombines TRBV5-8 with TRBJ2-5; possible D gene TRBD1, 6 bases. V was pared by 5 bases and J by 5 bases, with 10 bases between. In germline, CDR1 is SGHTS, CDR2 YDEGEE. There are 12 residues in the CDR3. In DNA form, the CDR3 reads TGTGCCAGCAGGGCAGGGGTGGAGACCCAGTACTTC. Translation gives CASRAGVETQYF.

V and J are TRBV7-8 and TRBJ1-2, with TRBD1 identical over 11 bases. The germline CDR1 and CDR2 sequences are SGHVS and FQNEAQ. V trimming: 3 bases; J trimming: 5 bases; junction bases outside the gene matches: 5. The CDR3 runs to 15 residues. The CDR3 DNA is TGTGCCAGCAGCTTGACGGGACAGGGGGGATATGGCTACACCTTC. It specifies CASSLTGQGGYGYTF.

V and J are TRBV7-3 and TRBJ2-3; D remains ambiguous. Germline lookup yields CDR1 SGHTA and CDR2 FQGTGA. CDR3 length equals 13 residues. Trimming cost V 5 bases and J 4 bases, with 10 bases left between them. The CDR3 is CASSPFVSDTQYF. The CDR3, as DNA: TGTGCCAGCAGCCCCTTTGTCTCAGATACGCAGTATTTT.

V usage is TRBV19 and J usage is TRBJ1-2; D unclear. CDR1 and CDR2 from the germline V gene are LNHDA and SQIVND (reference sequence). Deletions cut 2 bases from V and 7 bases from J, with 14 bases between. The CDR3 loop spans 14 amino acids. The CDR3 protein is CASSISRTLFGYTF. CDR3 in DNA: TGTGCCAGTAGTATAAGTCGGACTCTCTTTGGCTACACCTTC. Based on the CDR3 plus reference TRBV19 and TRBJ1-2, the full variable domain is DGGITQSPKYLFRKEGQNVTLSCEQNLNHDAMYWYRQDPGQGLRLIYYSQIVNDFQKGDIAEGYSVSREKKESFPLTVTSAQKNPTAFYLCASSISRTLFGYTFGSGTRLTVV.

This clone was detected only a few times. The chain employs TRBV6-1 and TRBJ1-4, with a weak D call TRBD1 (5 bases). The V end was cut by 3 bases, the J end by 2 bases, with 10 bases between. The CDR3 sequence is 15 residues long. CDR1 and CDR2 from the germline V gene are MNHNS and SASEGT. CDR3 protein: CASSDGGNTNEKLFF. Here the CDR3 DNA reads TGTGCCAGCAGTGATGGGGGGAATACTAATGAAAAACTGTTTTTT.

The J gene is TRBJ1-1, the V gene TRBV2; weak D call: TRBD1 (5 bases). This CDR3 is 15 amino acids long. Between the trimmed V and J ends, which lost 8 bases and 2 bases, there was a span of 18 bases. Germline V gene sequence: CDR1 SNHLY, CDR2 FYNNEI. The CDR3 reads CASPQAGGENTEAFF. DNA of the CDR3: TGTGCCAGCCCCCAGGCCGGGGGGGAAAACACTGAAGCTTTCTTT.

This chain joins TRBV6-2 or TRBV6-3 and TRBJ1-2; D is perhaps TRBD1 (6 bases). The V gene lost 1 base and the J gene lost 0 bases, with 18 bases spanning the gap. The CDR3 is made up of 18 amino acids. Germline-derived CDR1 and CDR2 are MNHEY and SVGEGT. The CDR3 loop is CASSYYWAQGTSNYGYTF. In DNA form, the CDR3 reads TGTGCCAGCAGTTACTATTGGGCACAGGGAACATCTAACTATGGCTACACCTTC.

About this clone: The sample carries other DNA sequences with the same CDR3. The V gene is TRBV2, the J gene TRBJ2-5; unclear D gene. With 6 bases removed from V and 3 bases from J, the gap between germline ends came to 5 bases. The CDR3 has 11 residues. CDR1 SNHLY and CDR2 FYNNEI come from the germline V gene. CDR3 amino acids: CASSPEETQYF. CDR3 in DNA: TGTGCCAGCAGCCCGGAAGAGACCCAGTACTTC.